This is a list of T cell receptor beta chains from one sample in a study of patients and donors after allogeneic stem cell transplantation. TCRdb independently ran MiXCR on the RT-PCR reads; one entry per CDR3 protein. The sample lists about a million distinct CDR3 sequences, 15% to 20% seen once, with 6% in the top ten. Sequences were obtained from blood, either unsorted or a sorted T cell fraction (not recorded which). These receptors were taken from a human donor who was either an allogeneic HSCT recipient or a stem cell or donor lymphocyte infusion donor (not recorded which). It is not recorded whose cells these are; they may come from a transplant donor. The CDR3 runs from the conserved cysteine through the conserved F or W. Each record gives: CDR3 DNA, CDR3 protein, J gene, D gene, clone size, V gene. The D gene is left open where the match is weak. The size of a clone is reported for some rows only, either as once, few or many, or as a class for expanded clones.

TGCGCCAGCAGCCAAGACAGAGCGGAGCGGAACATTCAGTACTTC,CASSQDRAERNIQYF,TRBJ2-4,.,once,TRBV4-1
TGTGCCAGCAGTTTAAAGAGCCAGCCCCAGCATTTT,CASSLKSQPQHF,TRBJ1-5,.,few,TRBV12-3/TRBV12-4
TGTGCCAGCAGTTACAGAGGGGTGGTAGGGGAGACCCAGTACTTC,CASSYRGVVGETQYF,TRBJ2-5,.,.,TRBV6-5
TGTGCCAGCAGTCCCGTGTCCCGGGGAGGGGAAAAACTGTTTTTT,CASSPVSRGGEKLFF,TRBJ1-4,.,.,TRBV7-3
TGTGCCAGCACCGGACTAGGTCAACAAGAGACCCAGTACTTC,CASTGLGQQETQYF,TRBJ2-5,TRBD2,.,TRBV12-3/TRBV12-4
TGTGCCAGCAGCTTACTGGCTAGATCGGATGAGCAGTTCTTC,CASSLLARSDEQFF,TRBJ2-1,.,.,TRBV7-9
TGTGCCATCAGTGATCAGGGGGGAAAGTACAATGAGCAGTTCTTC,CAISDQGGKYNEQFF,TRBJ2-1,.,many,TRBV10-3
TGTGCCAGCAGCGCTAGCGGGGGGACGTACAATGAGCAGTTCTTC,CASSASGGTYNEQFF,TRBJ2-1,TRBD2,many,TRBV6-1
TGTGCCAGCGCTTGGGACAGGGGTATCAATCAGCCCCAGCATTTT,CASAWDRGINQPQHF,TRBJ1-5,TRBD1,few,TRBV6-1
TGTGCCAGCAGCTTATCGGGCGGGGACTCCTACGAGCAGTACTTC,CASSLSGGDSYEQYF,TRBJ2-7,.,few,TRBV7-9
TGCAGTGCTATCGACCCTAGCGGGATGAAGAATGAGCAGTTCTTC,CSAIDPSGMKNEQFF,TRBJ2-1,TRBD2,.,TRBV20-1
TGTGCCAGCAGCCAAAACGGGGACTTAAGCGAGCAGTACTTC,CASSQNGDLSEQYF,TRBJ2-7,.,.,TRBV3-1
TGTGCCAGCAGCGGACGTCGGGATCGCACAGATACGCAGTATTTT,CASSGRRDRTDTQYF,TRBJ2-3,.,.,TRBV12-3/TRBV12-4
TGTGCCAGCATTACGGGGTCCTTGACAGGGATGAATGAAAAACTGTTTTTT,CASITGSLTGMNEKLFF,TRBJ1-4,TRBD1,few,TRBV28
TGTGCCAGCAGCTTGAAGACTAGCGGGAGTTGGAATGAGCAGTTCTTC,CASSLKTSGSWNEQFF,TRBJ2-1,TRBD2,few,TRBV11-2
TGCGCCAGCAGCCAAGATTTCGGGGGGGGGTACAATCAGCAGTTCTTC,CASSQDFGGGYNQQFF,TRBJ2-1,TRBD2,.,TRBV4-3
TGTGCCAGCAGCCAAGATCCGGGGGAAGGCTACACCTTC,CASSQDPGEGYTF,TRBJ1-2,.,few,TRBV4-2
TGTGCCACCCAGTTTATGGCAGTCCCCTATGGCTACACCTTC,CATQFMAVPYGYTF,TRBJ1-2,.,few,TRBV12-3/TRBV12-4